This T cell receptor beta chain was profiled in a study of response to subunit inactivated influenza vaccine. TCRdb re-derived calls from the RT-PCR reads in MiXCR, one entry per CDR3 protein. The sample holds approximately 730,000 distinct CDR3 sequences, approximately 15% seen once. In regard to this clonotype: The antigen remains unidentified.

The CDR3 sequence is 16 residues long. The ends lost 3 bases at V and 4 bases at J; junction bases unmatched: 7. Germline V gives CDR1 SGHVS, CDR2 FNYEAQ. The study's findings and limits: The authors proposed limited new T cell recruitment per seasonal influenza vaccination.

The specimen comprised PBMCs from blood, sampled 14 to 15 days before vaccination. This TCR derives from a man aged 50-59 years who received an inactivated influenza vaccine. The J gene is TRBJ2-1, the V gene TRBV7-6; 9 bases align to TRBD2. The CDR3 DNA follows: TGTGCCAGCAGCTTGACAACTAGCGGGCTTTACAATGAGCAGTTCTTC. This translates into CASSLTTSGLYNEQFF.